This entry features one TCR beta chain sequence. Its antigen is still unknown. The PCR made use of 60 Vbeta and 13 Jbeta primers. Clones were read by immunoSEQ multiplex PCR, and TCRdb kept only the in-frame ones, dropping some. The sample records 120,000 or so clones, around 77% being singletons. The record originates from a study of cytomegalovirus exposure and HLA in healthy donors. Overall study findings and caveats: In a later analysis, parvovirus B19, influenza, CMV and Epstein-Barr virus appeared linked to several top co-occurrence clusters. In a later analysis, an Asian-associated ancestry cluster reportedly showed fewer N-insertions than the roughly 700-donor mean.

Germline lookup yields CDR1 SGHNT and CDR2 YYREEE (reference sequence). V was cut by 4 bases and J by 3 bases, with 21 bases left in between. The CDR3 has 17 amino acids. The study sampled nominally healthy donors, though unrecorded immune exposures were likely. The TCR comes from a human donor in good health. The V gene is TRBV5-4, the J gene TRBJ2-3, with D tentatively TRBD2 (5 bases). The sample consisted of PBMCs. In nucleotides, the CDR3 is TGTGCCAGCAGCCCCCCCCGGGCCAGCGGATCTACAGATACGCAGTATTTT. Protein product: CASSPPRASGSTDTQYF. Combining the CDR3 with reference TRBV5-4 and TRBJ2-3 gives the whole variable domain ETGVTQSPTHLIKTRGQQVTLRCSSQSGHNTVSWYQQALGQGPQFIFQYYREEENGRGNFPPRFSGLQFPNYSSELNVNALELDDSALYLCASSPPRASGSTDTQYFGPGTRLTVL.